This TCR beta chain emerged from a study of blood T cells in healthy people across ages. Findings of the study overall: Observed TCR beta diversity showed a strong correlation with the percentage of naive T cells as measured by flow cytometry. Estimated diversity that came from one million T cells was considered an underestimate.

The CDR3 has 16 amino acids. Germline loops: CDR1 SGHAT, CDR2 FQNNGV. A sample-barcoded 5' primer and a J-beta primer mix were used in a second PCR of roughly 7 to 11 cycles. Each CDR3 protein is one row after TCRdb ran MiXCR on the 5' RACE reads. This sample has about 500,000 distinct CDR3 sequences, with 24% found just once. Regarding this clonotype: The antigen remains undetermined. A read error may produce the germline difference seen at one junction end.

The same sample was also used in a study of T cells of mothers and their children. According to that study: Each 15 ul cDNA reaction used 1.5 ug RNA; all RNA was used. For each mother, over 9 million TCR beta CDR3 reads were obtained, and for each child, about 3 million.

The sequenced material came from blood. The chain has TRBV11-2 and TRBJ1-5, with TRBD1 matching 7 bases. The TCR comes from a boy younger than 18 in good health. CDR3 DNA sequence: TGTGCCAGCAGTCCAGGGGACAGCATTAGCAGTCAGCCCCAGCATTTT. Translated: CASSPGDSISSQPQHF. The complete variable domain, with remaining parts taken from reference TRBV11-2 and TRBJ1-5, reads EAGVAQSPRYKIIEKRQSVAFWCNPISGHATLYWYQQILGQGPKLLIQFQNNGVVDDSQLPKDRFSAERLKGVDSTLKIQPAKLEDSAVYLCASSPGDSISSQPQHFGDGTRLSIL.